The next 11 T cell receptor beta chains were all read from a single sample in a study of cytomegalovirus exposure and HLA in healthy donors. This table comes from immunoSEQ multiplex PCR, and its TCRdb copy is limited to in-frame clones, with some not included. The sample lists about 120,000 clones, roughly 90% occurring once. The sequencing input was PBMCs. Every receptor here comes from a woman aged 18-30 years in good health and CMV-seropositive.

The chain uses TRBV30 and TRBJ1-3; 7 nucleotides agree with TRBD1. V dropped 1 base and J dropped 3; count of bases not matched to a gene: 6. Germline CDR1 reads GTSNPN; CDR2 reads SVGIG (reference sequence). CDR3 length equals 15 residues. CDR3 amino acids: CAWSGQGRIGNTIYF. CDR3 nucleotide sequence: TGTGCCTGGAGTGGACAGGGAAGGATTGGAAACACCATATATTTT.

This clone was seen only once. V gene TRBV27 combines with J gene TRBJ2-7; TRBD1 matches at 9 bases. This CDR3 has 13 amino acids. V lost 6 bases and J lost 3; bases outside the gene matches: 3. Germline V gene lookup returns CDR1 MNHEY and CDR2 SMNVEV (reference sequence). CDR3 DNA sequence: TGTGCCAGCAGGTGGGGACAGGGCTACGAGCAGTACTTC. Its translation is CASRWGQGYEQYF.

This clone came up once. The rearrangement links TRBV7-9 to TRBJ2-5, with D maybe TRBD2 (7 bases). The length of the CDR3 is 16 residues. The V end lost 4 bases, the J end lost 2 bases, and 17 bases lay between the germline ends. Per the germline V gene, CDR1 is SEHNR and CDR2 is FQNEAQ (reference sequence). In DNA form, the CDR3 reads TGTGCCAGCAGCTCCTTAAGGGGGGGACCACAAGAGACCCAGTACTTC. This sequence encodes CASSSLRGGPQETQYF.

This chain connects TRBV27 to TRBJ1-5, with D unclear. V was shortened by 3 bases and J by 6 bases, with 9 bases between the two germline ends. Germline lookup yields CDR1 MNHEY and CDR2 SMNVEV (reference sequence). The CDR3 consists of 13 residues. Here the CDR3 DNA reads TGTGCCAGCAGTTTTCATGGGAGTCAGCCCCAGCATTTT. It translates to CASSFHGSQPQHF.

This clone was detected a few times. The chain employs TRBV5-1 and TRBJ1-2; D perhaps matches TRBD1 (6 bases). Trimming cost V 4 bases and J 4 bases, with 11 bases left between them. CDR3 length: 13 residues. Per germline, CDR1 SGHRS and CDR2 YFSETQ. In nucleotides, the CDR3 is TGCGCCAGCAGCAGAGAGACAGGCTATGGCTACACCTTC. Translated, it gives CASSRETGYGYTF. Filled out from reference TRBV5-1 and TRBJ1-2, the complete variable domain reads KAGVTQTPRYLIKTRGQQVTLSCSPISGHRSVSWYQQTPGQGLQFLFEYFSETQRNKGNFPGRFSGRQFSNSRSEMNVSTLELGDSALYLCASSRETGYGYTFGSGTRLTVV.

The chain carries TRBV5-6 and TRBJ2-2; 9 bases align to TRBD1. The CDR3 length is 16 residues. V lost 3 bases and J lost 0; bases outside the gene matches: 3. Per germline, CDR1 SGHDT and CDR2 YYEEEE. Here the CDR3 reads CASSSDRGTNTGELFF. The DNA for the CDR3 is TGTGCCAGCAGCTCCGACAGGGGGACGAACACCGGGGAGCTGTTTTTT. Complete variable domain (other parts from reference TRBV5-6 and TRBJ2-2): DAGVTQSPTHLIKTRGQQVTLRCSPKSGHDTVSWYQQALGQGPQFIFQYYEEEERQRGNFPDRFSGHQFPNYSSELNVNALLLGDSALYLCASSSDRGTNTGELFFGEGSRLTVL.

The chain has TRBV7-2 and TRBJ1-2, with D unresolved. V gave up 6 bases and J gave up 3 bases, with 8 bases separating them. The length of the CDR3 is 12 residues. Germline CDR1 SGHTA, CDR2 FQGNSA. The chain's CDR3 is CASSTRDYGYTF. CDR3 in DNA: TGTGCCAGCAGTACCCGGGACTATGGCTACACCTTC.

The rearrangement uses TRBV30 and TRBJ1-6, with TRBD1 identical over 8 bases. With 4 bases clipped from V and 6 bases from J, the junction kept 8 bases outside the gene matches. CDR1 and CDR2 from the germline V gene are GTSNPN and SVGIG (reference sequence). This CDR3 spans 15 amino acids. The CDR3: CAWNLITGGNSPLHF. CDR3 in DNA: TGTGCCTGGAACCTTATAACAGGGGGTAATTCACCCCTCCACTTT.

J is TRBJ1-1 and V is TRBV18; 8 positions agree with TRBD1. CDR3 size: 15 residues. V shed 3 bases and J 2 bases; nucleotides not matched to a gene: 5. Germline loops: CDR1 KGHSH, CDR2 LQKENI. DNA for the CDR3: TGTGCCAGCTCACCGGGGGCAGGGGGCAACACTGAAGCTTTCTTT. Protein product: CASSPGAGGNTEAFF.

The J gene is TRBJ2-1, the V gene TRBV5-1; 7 nucleotides match TRBD2. The V and J ends lost 0 bases and 6 bases, in that order; junction bases with no gene match: 9. The germline V gene has CDR1 SGHRS and CDR2 YFSETQ. The CDR3 contains 16 residues. The CDR3 protein is CASSLVSPAGRNEQFF. The CDR3 DNA reads TGCGCCAGCAGCTTGGTCAGCCCAGCGGGACGCAATGAGCAGTTCTTC.

This chain joins TRBV4-1 and TRBJ2-5; TRBD2 matches 12 bases. CDR3 length equals 16 residues. Germline-derived CDR1 and CDR2 are MGHRA and YSYEKL. The V and J ends lost 2 bases and 10 bases, in that order; junction bases with no gene match: 11. Written as DNA, the CDR3 is TGCGCCAGCAGCCAATATCTAGCGGGGGGGCGGGGGGACCAGTACTTC. Its protein is CASSQYLAGGRGDQYF.